This TCR beta chain emerged from a study of cytomegalovirus exposure and HLA in healthy donors (dated by TCRdb to 2016 to 2017). Regarding the complete study: According to an earlier analysis of a few hundred of the donors, some 180 million T cells yielded over 100 million unique TCR beta sequences and about 300 Gb of sequence data. An early release covering roughly 640 HLA-typed donors comprised roughly 300 gigabases of sequencing data and tens of millions of unique TCR sequences. Among the roughly 400 genotyped donors, more than 70% belonged to the genetic ancestry cluster associated with self-reported Caucasian donors. The aim of the study was to test whether cataloging public T cell receptors could identify signatures of past pathogen exposure. Using immunosequencing, the study profiled T cell repertoires from 500 to 800 subjects and related those repertoires to cytomegalovirus serostatus. A separate validation cohort of roughly 130 different subjects was used in addition to the 666-subject first cohort. High-throughput TCR immunosequencing, statistical association of individual TCRs with disease status, and machine learning were combined to predict cytomegalovirus infection status. To study patterns of TCR occurrence, a later analysis re-analyzed previously published TCR beta repertoires from 500 to 850 donors and added high-resolution HLA genotyping. In the later analysis, no new phenotypic data were used to find candidate immune exposures; instead, reliance was placed on TCR beta sequences and their occurrence across donors. An earlier analysis of 587 of the donors used high-throughput TCR beta sequencing to judge whether each TCR beta V gene segment behaved as functional or pseudogenic. Donor age, sex, ethnicity and CMV serostatus were compiled alongside the repertoire data. A later genetic analysis took genome-wide SNP genotypes for about 55% of the 666 donors and used that subset as a discovery cohort. Every discovery cohort repertoire had been produced on one sequencing platform. Both class I and class II loci were covered by HLA typing, at four-digit resolution. The number of typed donors differed by locus: 629-630 for A, B, C, DRB1 and DQB1; 522 for DQA1; approximately 610 for DPA1; and some 430 for DPB1. Because of strong linkage in the cohort, roughly five DR-DQ haplotypes were treated as single units for association and clustering. On average, 235,054 unique TCR beta nucleotide sequences were sequenced per donor among a few hundred genotyped donors of the cohort, with roughly 20% of those sequences being non-productive.

The library was built by means of the immunoSEQ multiplex PCR assay. For the multiplex PCR, a mixture combining 60 forward primers for TCR Vbeta segments and 13 reverse primers for TCR Jbeta segments was used. Amplification of the CDR3 region of rearranged TCR beta genes was performed with a multiplex PCR assay on genomic DNA. Amplified TCR beta libraries were sequenced as 87-base-pair reads on the Illumina HiSeq System. Per the authors' processing: In a later analysis, some 80 million unique TCR beta chains were counted across the roughly 700 repertoires, and approximately 11 million of these chains were shared by at least two donors. To remove PCR and sequencing errors, raw reads were error-corrected and collapsed into unique sequences using a nearest-neighbor algorithm that merged closely related sequences. V, D and J gene segments were assigned by aligning CDR3 sequences to IMGT reference sequences. Each retained sequence needed at least a six-nucleotide match to both a V gene segment and a J gene segment. Rearrangements were classified as productive when the CDR3 lacked stop codons and remained in frame with V and J, and all other rearrangements were classified as non-productive. CDR3 was defined according to IMGT convention as the region running from the second conserved V-encoded cysteine to the conserved J-encoded phenylalanine. The earlier analysis of roughly 590 of the donors excluded sequences that lacked an unambiguous match to a single V gene segment. An earlier analysis of over 450 of the donors classified V segments as functional when productive rearrangements were above 56.7% and as segregating when the standard deviation between donors was above 5%. A statistical classification framework was built for diagnosing cytomegalovirus status from the catalog of TCR beta chain sequences. In a later analysis, TCR nucleotide sequences were compared against IMGT/GENE-DB human TR gene sequences so that V and J genes could be assigned. Using the TCRdist pipeline, a later analysis assigned CDR3 sequences along with most-parsimonious VDJ recombination scenarios. A later analysis defined each TCR beta chain by its CDR3 amino acid sequence plus V-gene family, and excluded reads lacking a unique V-gene family. To address suspected cross-contamination and a sequencing artifact, a later analysis removed around 600 highly shared, low-generation-probability nucleotide sequences. In a later analysis, a clonal expansion index for each public chain was calculated from normalized within-repertoire ranks of inferred template counts. Generation probabilities in a later analysis came from a VDJ recombination model fitted to out-of-frame rearrangements, and those results were checked against IGoR. In a later analysis, hypergeometric tests were used to score TCR-TCR, TCR-HLA and TCR-CMV co-occurrence, with a repertoire-size bias correction applied to TCR pairs. In a later analysis, false discovery rates were estimated by permuting HLA or CMV assignments 20 times. A later analysis grouped co-occurring TCRs with DBSCAN, adding TCRdist sequence similarity when clustering within HLA-allele-positive subsets. For co-occurrence clustering, repertoires with fewer than 30,000 or more than 120,000 public chains were excluded, along with a handful of repertoires with anomalous nucleotide sharing. This immuneACCESS table, as held by TCRdb, lists in-frame sequences with V and J called but not all clones. Of the missing ones, under half trace to an unresolved V gene in checked studies; the others have no known cause. Clone size and V and J calls were adopted from that table, with D and trimming inferred from the DNA. The sample table records some 150,000 clones; roughly 80% of these occur just once. The ten largest clones capture 1.5% of the sample.

Compared with germline, V lacks 5 bases and J lacks 4 bases; bases without a gene match: 8. CDR1 and CDR2, per the germline V gene (reference sequence), are MNHEY and SMNVEV. Including the terminal cysteine and phenylalanine, the CDR3 comprises 14 residues. The DNA shown is the 42-base CDR3, in frame from base 1. The cohort was made up of hundreds of healthy bone marrow donors. All cohort members were sampled while nominally healthy, although unrecorded immune exposures were likely present. The donor tested CMV seronegative and was one of the 352 seronegative cohort members. A peripheral blood sample was collected from each donor, and TCR beta sequencing was performed on peripheral blood mononuclear cells. Genomic DNA was extracted from the blood cell samples with the Qiagen DNeasy Blood Extraction Kit. Turning to this clone: No antigen is known for it. No quality values exist for individual bases; no much larger clone is one base distant.

What the authors observed across the whole study: At a false discovery rate of 0.05, a later analysis linked 16,951 TCR beta sequences to specific HLA alleles. Roughly 17 rarely observed V segments, including chromosome 9 orphons, were excluded from the earlier analysis of 550 to 700 of the donors because counts were too low. In this cohort, only TCR beta chains were sequenced, and detectable features were limited by the absence of alpha or paired-chain data. It was suggested by the authors that the approach could potentially be generalized to other disease states and immunological phenotypes. Most CMV-associated TCR beta chains appeared to be HLA-restricted in a later analysis, and the HLA associations seemed to be driven largely by CMV exposure. When HLA alleles, especially DR and DQ, strongly co-occurred, TCR associations were difficult to assign to individual alleles. HLA typing was unavailable for some donors at each locus, so association tests used only the typed subset. A further reported finding was that TCR beta sequences accurately predicted the HLA-A and HLA-B alleles for most subjects in the first cohort. Compared with equally common non-associated chains, HLA-associated TCR beta chains in a later analysis were more clonally expanded and had lower generation probabilities. Three of the identified cytomegalovirus-associated TCR beta chains were confirmed in vitro to be specific for cytomegalovirus antigens. Linkage disequilibrium might explain the correlated functional status among segregating V segments, but an unknown experimental factor could not be excluded. CMV serostatus was the only immune exposure information available for the cohort. A cluster of highly shared sequence variants was judged likely to represent a technical artifact of the sequencing pipeline. In a later genetic analysis, a missense DCLRE1C variant was associated with V-gene and J-gene trimming of TCR beta chains, and the association was replicated in an independent cohort. In a later analysis, several top co-occurrence clusters were reported to appear linked to parvovirus B19, influenza, CMV and Epstein-Barr virus. A total of 150 to 200 TCR beta chains were listed by the study as associated with cytomegalovirus. In an earlier analysis of 587 of the donors, most TCR beta V segments appeared in productive rearrangements about 87% or about 30% of the time, broadly matching IMGT annotations. In a later analysis, the rate of TCR association differed among HLA loci, with DRB1 alleles having the most associated TCRs and HLA-C alleles having the fewest. In both the original and validation cohorts, the classifier was reported to diagnose cytomegalovirus status with high specificity and sensitivity. Some IMGT-functional V segments, including TRBV6-2 and TRBV6-3, could not be distinguished by the 87-base-pair reads and were therefore excluded. While some public TCRs were present in many individuals, most TCR sequences turned up only very rarely across donors. In a later genetic analysis, fewer N-insertions in productive TCRs were reported among donors in an Asian-associated ancestry cluster than the roughly 700-donor mean. Presence/absence analyses assumed roughly uniform sequencing depth across donors, an assumption that may not hold.

This clonotype was obtained from a middle-aged man in good health and CMV-seronegative. Material for sequencing was PBMCs. The receptor chain draws on TRBV27 and TRBJ2-7; 7 of the junction bases match TRBD2. The DNA sequence is TGTGCCAGCAGTCCCCGGACCGGGGGGTACGAGCAGTACTTC. This translates into CASSPRTGGYEQYF.